These 3 T cell receptor beta chains came from one sample sequenced in a study of human T cells and chemical hapten exposure. Time point meaning: patch test 1, 2 weeks after DPC sensitization. Noted treatment: therapeutic diphenylcyclopropenone sensitization with weekly scalp DPC. TCRdb called the RACE reads again in MiXCR, with one record for every CDR3 protein. The profile shows roughly 200,000 distinct CDR3 sequences, about a fifth of them singletons. Sequences were derived from whole blood, sampled in connection with sensitization to the hapten diphenylcyclopropenone (DPC). These receptors were taken from a woman in her forties or fifties with alopecia areata. Some clones in this sample may be carry-over from other donors' samples.

The chain recombines TRBV4-2 with TRBJ1-2; TRBD1 is a possible D gene (5 bases). The V gene's germline CDR1 is LGHNA and CDR2 YNFKEQ. Trimming shortened V by 0 bases and J by 4 bases, and 30 bases separated the two germline ends. The CDR3 consists of 21 residues. The CDR3 DNA reads TGTGCCAGCAGCCAAGATCATGGTCGGGGCGGGTGGCCTTCCATTCTCTATGGCTACACCTTC. Translating gives CASSQDHGRGGWPSILYGYTF.

This clonotype occurred many times. The rearrangement links TRBV20-1 to TRBJ2-3, with a weak D call TRBD2 (5 bases). In germline, CDR1 is DFQATT, CDR2 SNEGSKA (reference sequence). Deletions cut 3 bases from V and 3 bases from J, with 19 bases between. This CDR3 is 16 amino acids long. The CDR3 loop reads CSARPGISVQTDTQYF. The CDR3 nucleotides read TGCAGTGCTAGGCCCGGGATCAGCGTTCAGACAGATACGCAGTATTTT.

A few counts support this clonotype. V usage is TRBV29-1 and J usage is TRBJ2-2; D might be TRBD2 (5 bases). The CDR3 spans 13 residues. V was trimmed by 4 bases and J by 5 bases, leaving 11 bases between them. The germline gives CDR1 SQVTM, CDR2 ANQGSEA. For the CDR3, the DNA is TGCAGCGTTGTCCGGGGTAGTACCGGGGAGCTGTTTTTT. Its protein is CSVVRGSTGELFF.